The 2 T cell receptor beta chains reported below all come from one sample, sequenced in a study of T cells in Graves' hyperthyroidism and ophthalmopathy. Amplified regions were TCR beta CDR3 sequences from RNA transcripts. HTBI primers were the set used in a first-round RT-PCR of the TCR CDR3. Via MiXCR, TCRdb re-called the multiplex PCR reads, giving one row per CDR3 protein. Among about 98,000 distinct CDR3 sequences listed, roughly 39% were seen once. The material sequenced was peripheral blood or thyroid tissue (not recorded which). The source is a woman younger than 45 with Graves' hyperthyroidism.

This clonotype was detected only a few times. No conserved phenylalanine or tryptophan is present at the end of the CDR3, so a read error is the likely explanation. Because the CDR3's place on the DNA is in doubt, the DNA is left out and the CDR3 is given as listed by TCRdb. The chain joins TRBV12-3 or TRBV12-4 to TRBJ2-6; the table assigns TRBD1, which was not confirmed against the DNA. 8 amino acids form the CDR3, both terminal residues included. CDR3 amino acids: CASNPQGV.

The chain joins TRBV6-6 to TRBJ2-5, with 7 bases identical to TRBD1. Germline assignment: CDR1 MNHNY and CDR2 SVGAGI (reference sequence). J lost 5 bases, V lost 8 bases, and 8 bases had no gene match. This CDR3 has 13 residues. This CDR3 reads CASWVTGTETQYF. For the CDR3, the DNA is TGTGCCAGCTGGGTGACAGGGACGGAGACCCAGTACTTC.